This T cell receptor beta chain emerged from a study of CD8+CD57+ T cells in acquired aplastic anemia. Germline V gene lookup returns CDR1 SNHLY and CDR2 FYNNEI. This CDR3 region has 15 residues. Trimming left V 4 bases short and J 0 bases short, with 11 bases between. Flow cytometry had shown expanded CD8+CD57+ cells in the patients chosen for sequencing. Regarding this clonotype: The antigen is undetermined.

TCR beta VDJ and CDR3 profiling used genomic DNA as template. TCRdb fed the reads into MiXCR, producing one record per CDR3 protein. The profile shows tens of thousands of distinct CDR3 sequences, just over 70% of them singletons. General study points: Simpson's diversity of CD8+ cells was not significantly different in patients compared with controls.

The V gene is TRBV2, the J gene TRBJ2-3; D is unresolved. Sequencing used sorted CD4+, CD8+, or CD8+CD57+ T cells (not recorded which) from PBMCs. This clonotype originated in a human donor with aplastic anemia. CDR3 sequence reads: CASSGTDTSTDTQYF. The DNA for the CDR3 is TGTGCCAGCAGTGGTACTGACACTAGCACAGATACGCAGTATTTT.